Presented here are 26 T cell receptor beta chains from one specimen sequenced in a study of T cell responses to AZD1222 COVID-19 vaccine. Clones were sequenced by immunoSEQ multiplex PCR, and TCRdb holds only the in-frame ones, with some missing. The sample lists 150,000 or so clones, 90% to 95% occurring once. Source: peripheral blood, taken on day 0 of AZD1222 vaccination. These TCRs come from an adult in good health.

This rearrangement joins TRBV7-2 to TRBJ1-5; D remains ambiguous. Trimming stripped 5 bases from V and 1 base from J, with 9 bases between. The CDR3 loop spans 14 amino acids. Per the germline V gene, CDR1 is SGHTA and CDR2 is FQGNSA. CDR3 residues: CASSEAMSNQPQHF. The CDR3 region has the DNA TGTGCCAGCAGCGAGGCGATGAGCAATCAGCCCCAGCATTTT.

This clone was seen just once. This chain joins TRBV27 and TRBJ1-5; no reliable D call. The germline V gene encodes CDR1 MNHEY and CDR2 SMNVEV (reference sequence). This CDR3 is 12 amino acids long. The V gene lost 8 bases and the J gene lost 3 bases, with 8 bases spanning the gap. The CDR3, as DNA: TGTGCCAGCGGGTTTACCAATCAGCCCCAGCATTTT. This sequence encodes CASGFTNQPQHF.

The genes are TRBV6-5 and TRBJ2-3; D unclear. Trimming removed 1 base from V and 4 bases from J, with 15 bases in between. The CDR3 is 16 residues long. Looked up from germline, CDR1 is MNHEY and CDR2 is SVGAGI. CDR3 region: CASSYFRSWGPDTQYF. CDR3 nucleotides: TGTGCCAGCAGTTACTTTCGAAGCTGGGGTCCAGATACGCAGTATTTT.

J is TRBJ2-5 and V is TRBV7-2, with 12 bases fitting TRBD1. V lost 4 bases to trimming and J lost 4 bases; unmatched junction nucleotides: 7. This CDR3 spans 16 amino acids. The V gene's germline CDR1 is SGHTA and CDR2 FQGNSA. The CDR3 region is CASSSGQGALGETQYF. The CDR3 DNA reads TGTGCCAGCAGCTCGGGACAGGGGGCGCTGGGAGAGACCCAGTACTTC. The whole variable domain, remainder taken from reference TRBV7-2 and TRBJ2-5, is GAGVSQSPSNKVTEKGKDVELRCDPISGHTALYWYRQSLGQGLEFLIYFQGNSAPDKSGLPSDRFSAERTGGSVSTLTIQRTQQEDSAVYLCASSSGQGALGETQYFGPGTRLLVL.

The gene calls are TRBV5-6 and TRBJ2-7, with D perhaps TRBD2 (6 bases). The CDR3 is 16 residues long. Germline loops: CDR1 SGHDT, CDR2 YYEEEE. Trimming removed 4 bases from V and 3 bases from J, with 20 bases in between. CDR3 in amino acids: CASSGGLEGKFYEQYF. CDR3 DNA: TGTGCCAGCAGCGGGGGTTTGGAGGGAAAGTTCTACGAGCAGTACTTC.

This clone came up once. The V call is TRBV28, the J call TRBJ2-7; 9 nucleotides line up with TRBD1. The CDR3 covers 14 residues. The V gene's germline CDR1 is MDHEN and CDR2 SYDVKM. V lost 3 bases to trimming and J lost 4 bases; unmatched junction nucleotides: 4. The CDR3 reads CASSLRQGVYEQYF. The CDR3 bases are TGTGCCAGCAGTTTGCGACAGGGGGTTTACGAGCAGTACTTC. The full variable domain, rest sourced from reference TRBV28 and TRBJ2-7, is DVKVTQSSRYLVKRTGEKVFLECVQDMDHENMFWYRQDPGLGLRLIYFSYDVKMKEKGDIPEGYSVSREKKERFSLILESASTNQTSMYLCASSLRQGVYEQYFGPGTRLTVT.

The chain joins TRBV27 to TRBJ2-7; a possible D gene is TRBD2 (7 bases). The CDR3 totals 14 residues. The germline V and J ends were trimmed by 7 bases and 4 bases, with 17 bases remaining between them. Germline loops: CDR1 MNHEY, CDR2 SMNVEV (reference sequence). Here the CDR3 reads CASKRGGLEYEQYF. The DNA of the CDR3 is TGTGCCAGCAAAAGGGGGGGTCTCGAGTACGAGCAGTACTTC.

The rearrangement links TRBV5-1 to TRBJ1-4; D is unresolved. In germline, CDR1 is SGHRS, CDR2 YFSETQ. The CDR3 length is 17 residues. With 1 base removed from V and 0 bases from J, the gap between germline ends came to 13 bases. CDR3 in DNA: TGCGCCAGCAGCTTGACAGACGGACTGGCAACTAATGAAAAACTGTTTTTT. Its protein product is CASSLTDGLATNEKLFF. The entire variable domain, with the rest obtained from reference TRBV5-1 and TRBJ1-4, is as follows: KAGVTQTPRYLIKTRGQQVTLSCSPISGHRSVSWYQQTPGQGLQFLFEYFSETQRNKGNFPGRFSGRQFSNSRSEMNVSTLELGDSALYLCASSLTDGLATNEKLFFGSGTQLSVL.

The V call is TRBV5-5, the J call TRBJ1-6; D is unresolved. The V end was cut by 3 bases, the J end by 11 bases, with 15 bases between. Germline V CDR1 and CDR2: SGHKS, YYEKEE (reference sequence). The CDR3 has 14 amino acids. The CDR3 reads CASSSGVARTPLHF. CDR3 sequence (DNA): TGTGCCAGCAGCTCTGGGGTCGCCCGTACACCCCTCCACTTT.

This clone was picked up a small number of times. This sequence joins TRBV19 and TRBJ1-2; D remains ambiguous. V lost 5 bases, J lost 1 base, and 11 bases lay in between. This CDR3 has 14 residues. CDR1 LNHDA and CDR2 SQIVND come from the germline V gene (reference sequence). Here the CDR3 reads CASSSGTGNYGYTF. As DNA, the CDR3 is TGTGCCAGTAGTTCCGGAACCGGTAACTATGGCTACACCTTC.

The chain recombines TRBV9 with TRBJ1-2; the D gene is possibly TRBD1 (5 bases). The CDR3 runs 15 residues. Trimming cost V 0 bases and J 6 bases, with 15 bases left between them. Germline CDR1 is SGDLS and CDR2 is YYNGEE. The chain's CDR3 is CASSVEGRGADGYTF. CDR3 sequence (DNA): TGTGCCAGCAGCGTAGAAGGAAGGGGCGCCGATGGCTACACCTTC.

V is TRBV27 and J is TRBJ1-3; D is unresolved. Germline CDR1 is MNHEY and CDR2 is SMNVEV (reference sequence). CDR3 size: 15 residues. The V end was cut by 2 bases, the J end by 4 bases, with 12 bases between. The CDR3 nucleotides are TGTGCCAGCAGTTTAAAAGGACCGGGGGGAAACACCATATATTTT. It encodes CASSLKGPGGNTIYF.

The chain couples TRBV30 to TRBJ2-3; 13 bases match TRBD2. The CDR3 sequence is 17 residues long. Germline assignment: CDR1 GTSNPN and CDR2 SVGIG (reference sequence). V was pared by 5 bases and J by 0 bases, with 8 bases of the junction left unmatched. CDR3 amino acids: CAWSAGTSGTSTDTQYF. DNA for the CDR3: TGTGCCTGGTCAGCTGGGACTAGCGGGACCAGCACAGATACGCAGTATTTT.

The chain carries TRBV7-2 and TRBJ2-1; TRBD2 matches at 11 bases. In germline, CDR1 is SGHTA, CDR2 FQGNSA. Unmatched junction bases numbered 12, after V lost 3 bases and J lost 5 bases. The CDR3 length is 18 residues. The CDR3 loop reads CASSFSAVPSGGNNEQFF. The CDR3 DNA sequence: TGTGCCAGCAGCTTTAGTGCGGTGCCTAGCGGGGGGAACAATGAGCAGTTCTTC.

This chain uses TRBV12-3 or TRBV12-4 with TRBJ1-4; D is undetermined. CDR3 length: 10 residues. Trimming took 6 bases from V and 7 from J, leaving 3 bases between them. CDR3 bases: TGTGCCAGCAGGGGTGAAAAACTGTTTTTT. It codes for CASRGEKLFF.

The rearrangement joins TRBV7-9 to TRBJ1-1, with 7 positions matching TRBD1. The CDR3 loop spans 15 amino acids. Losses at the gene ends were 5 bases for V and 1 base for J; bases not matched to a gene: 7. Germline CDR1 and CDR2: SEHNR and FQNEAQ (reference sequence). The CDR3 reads CASSQTGQKNTEAFF. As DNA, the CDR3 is TGTGCCAGCAGCCAAACGGGACAGAAGAACACTGAAGCTTTCTTT.

The CDR3 bases are TGCGCCAGCAGAAGCGTTACAGATACGCAGTATTTT. Translating gives CASRSVTDTQYF. The gene calls are TRBV5-1 and TRBJ2-3, with D hard to call. CDR3 size: 12 residues. From germline, CDR1 is SGHRS and CDR2 YFSETQ. Deletions cut 5 bases from V and 3 bases from J, with 7 bases between.

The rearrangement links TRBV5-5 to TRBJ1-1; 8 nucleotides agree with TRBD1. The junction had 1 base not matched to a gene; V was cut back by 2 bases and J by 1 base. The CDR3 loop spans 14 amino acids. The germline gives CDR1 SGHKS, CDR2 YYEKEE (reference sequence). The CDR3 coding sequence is TGTGCCAGCAGCTTACAGGGGGGGAACACTGAAGCTTTCTTT. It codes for CASSLQGGNTEAFF.

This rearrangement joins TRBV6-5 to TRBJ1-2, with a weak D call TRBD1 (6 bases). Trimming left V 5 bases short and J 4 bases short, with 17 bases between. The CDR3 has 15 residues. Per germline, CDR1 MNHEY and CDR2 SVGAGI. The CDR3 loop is CASSTGAGAPYGYTF. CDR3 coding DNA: TGTGCCAGCAGTACCGGGGCAGGGGCCCCCTATGGCTACACCTTC.

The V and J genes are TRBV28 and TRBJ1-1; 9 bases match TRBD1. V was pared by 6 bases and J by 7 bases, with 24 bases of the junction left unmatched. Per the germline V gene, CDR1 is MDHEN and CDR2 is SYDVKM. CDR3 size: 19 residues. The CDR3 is CASSPLDQTGGEPRHEAFF. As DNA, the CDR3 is TGTGCCAGCAGCCCACTGGATCAAACAGGGGGCGAACCTCGGCATGAAGCTTTCTTT.

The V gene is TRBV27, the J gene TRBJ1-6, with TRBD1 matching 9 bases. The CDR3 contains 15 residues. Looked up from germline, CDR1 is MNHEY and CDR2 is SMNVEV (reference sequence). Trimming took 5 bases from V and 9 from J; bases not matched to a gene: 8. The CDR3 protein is CASSRAGTGTSPLHF. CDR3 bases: TGTGCCAGCAGTCGCGCCGGGACAGGGACTTCACCCCTCCACTTT.

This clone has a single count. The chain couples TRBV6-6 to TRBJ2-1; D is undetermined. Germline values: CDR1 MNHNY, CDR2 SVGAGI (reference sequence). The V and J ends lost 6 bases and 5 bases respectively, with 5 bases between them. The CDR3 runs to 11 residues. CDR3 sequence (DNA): TGTGCCAGCAGCCAGAACAATGAGCAGTTCTTC. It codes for CASSQNNEQFF.

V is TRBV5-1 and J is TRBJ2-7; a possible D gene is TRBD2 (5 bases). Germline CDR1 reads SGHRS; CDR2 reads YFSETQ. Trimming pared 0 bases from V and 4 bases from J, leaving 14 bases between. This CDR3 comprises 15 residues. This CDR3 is CASSLVLEGEYEQYF. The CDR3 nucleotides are TGCGCCAGCAGCTTGGTACTAGAGGGCGAGTACGAGCAGTACTTC. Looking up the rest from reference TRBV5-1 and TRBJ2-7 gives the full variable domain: KAGVTQTPRYLIKTRGQQVTLSCSPISGHRSVSWYQQTPGQGLQFLFEYFSETQRNKGNFPGRFSGRQFSNSRSEMNVSTLELGDSALYLCASSLVLEGEYEQYFGPGTRLTVT.

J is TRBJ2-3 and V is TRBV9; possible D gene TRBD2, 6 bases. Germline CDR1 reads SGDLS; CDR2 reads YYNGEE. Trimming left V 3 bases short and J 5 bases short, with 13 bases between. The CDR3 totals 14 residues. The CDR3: CASSAGPGLDTQYF. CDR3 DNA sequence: TGTGCCAGCAGCGCCGGACCGGGACTAGATACGCAGTATTTT.

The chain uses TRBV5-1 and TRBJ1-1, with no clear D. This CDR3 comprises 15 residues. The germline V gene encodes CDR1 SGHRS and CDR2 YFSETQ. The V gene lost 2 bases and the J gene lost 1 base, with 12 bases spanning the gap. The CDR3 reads CASSFGGRSNTEAFF. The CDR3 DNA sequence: TGCGCCAGCAGCTTTGGTGGCCGATCGAACACTGAAGCTTTCTTT.

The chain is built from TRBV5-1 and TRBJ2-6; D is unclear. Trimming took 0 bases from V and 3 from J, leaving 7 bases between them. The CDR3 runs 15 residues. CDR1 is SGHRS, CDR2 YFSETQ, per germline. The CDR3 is CASSLDRVGANVLTF. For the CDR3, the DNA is TGCGCCAGCAGCTTGGATAGGGTTGGGGCCAACGTCCTGACTTTC.